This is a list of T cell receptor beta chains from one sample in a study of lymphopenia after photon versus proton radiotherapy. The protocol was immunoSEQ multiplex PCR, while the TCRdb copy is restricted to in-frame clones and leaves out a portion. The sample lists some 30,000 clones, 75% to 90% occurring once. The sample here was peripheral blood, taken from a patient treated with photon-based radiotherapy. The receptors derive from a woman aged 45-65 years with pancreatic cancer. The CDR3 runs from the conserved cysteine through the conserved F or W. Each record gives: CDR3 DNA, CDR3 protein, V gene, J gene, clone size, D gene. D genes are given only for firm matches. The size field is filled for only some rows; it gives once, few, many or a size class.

TGTGCCAGCGGCCTACCCACCGGGGCCGGGGCCAACGTCCTGACTTTC	CASGLPTGAGANVLTF	TRBV27	TRBJ2-6	-	-
TGTGCCTGGAGAGGGGATTTAGCCAAAAACATTCAGTACTTC	CAWRGDLAKNIQYF	TRBV30	TRBJ2-4	-	-
TGTGCCAGCAGTTTATCGCCAGCGGGACTTTACAATGAGCAGTTCTTC	CASSLSPAGLYNEQFF	TRBV27	TRBJ2-1	-	TRBD2
TGTGCCAGCAGCTCTCCGGGACTGAACAGACGTGGCTACACCTTC	CASSSPGLNRRGYTF	TRBV11-3	TRBJ1-2	-	-
TGTGCCAGCAGCTCTCCCGGGGCTCCAGATACGCAGTATTTT	CASSSPGAPDTQYF	TRBV7-9	TRBJ2-3	-	-
TGCGCCAGCAGCCCGGAGACAGGGGGTAGTCAGCCCCAGCATTTT	CASSPETGGSQPQHF	TRBV5-1	TRBJ1-5	-	TRBD1
TGTGCCAGCAGCCCTAGCGGGAGGGCCGCAGATACGCAGTATTTT	CASSPSGRAADTQYF	TRBV13	TRBJ2-3	-	TRBD2
TGTGCCTGGGGCGCGGGGGGCAATGAAAAACTGTTTTTT	CAWGAGGNEKLFF	TRBV30	TRBJ1-4	-	-
TGTGCCAGCAGCCGCCTAGCGGGAGGGGAGCTGTTTTTT	CASSRLAGGELFF	TRBV25-1	TRBJ2-2	-	TRBD2
TGTGCCAGCAGCCGTCTAGCGGGAGGAGTAGATACGCAGTATTTT	CASSRLAGGVDTQYF	TRBV7-8	TRBJ2-3	-	TRBD2
TGTGCCAGCAGCTTATTCGTCAACTATGGCTACGCCTTC	CASSLFVNYGYAF	TRBV7-3	TRBJ1-2	-	-
TGTGCCAGCAGCAGGACAGGGTCAACTAATGAAAAACTGTTTTTT	CASSRTGSTNEKLFF	TRBV6-1	TRBJ1-4	once	TRBD1
TGCGCCAGCAGCTTGGGGACAGCGAACACCGGGGAGCTGTTTTTT	CASSLGTANTGELFF	TRBV5-1	TRBJ2-2	-	-
TGTGCCAGCAGTTTGCCTGGGGCCAACGTCCTGACTTTC	CASSLPGANVLTF	TRBV6-6	TRBJ2-6	-	-
TGTGCCAGCTCACCTGTGGTCGGGGACACCATATATTTT	CASSPVVGDTIYF	TRBV18	TRBJ1-3	once	-
TGTGCCAGCCAACTCGGGGGACTGCGGAACACTGAAGCTTTCTTT	CASQLGGLRNTEAFF	TRBV28	TRBJ1-1	-	-
TGTGCCAGCAGCTTAAGACGCCCGGGGAACACCGGGGAGCTGTTTTTT	CASSLRRPGNTGELFF	TRBV7-8	TRBJ2-2	once	-
TGTGCCAGTAGTATCAAGTGGCCAGGTTGGGACAGCCAAGGGGATACGCAGTATTTT	CASSIKWPGWDSQGDTQYF	TRBV19	TRBJ2-3	-	TRBD1
TGTGCCAGCAGCTTGGGACAGATTAATGAAAAACTGTTTTTT	CASSLGQINEKLFF	TRBV5-4	TRBJ1-4	-	-
TGTGCCAGCAGCTTAGCTCCCGACAGGCCGTCGGGGTGGCCCCAGCATTTT	CASSLAPDRPSGWPQHF	TRBV7-8	TRBJ1-5	-	-
TGTGCCAGCAGCTTGGGTTGGGGCACTGAAGCTTTCTTT	CASSLGWGTEAFF	TRBV5-6	TRBJ1-1	-	-
TGTGCCAGCAGCAAAGTACTTGGGCTAGCGGGAGGGCGGGATGAGCAGTTCTTC	CASSKVLGLAGGRDEQFF	TRBV21-1	TRBJ2-1	-	-
TGTGCCTGGAGTTCCCTGGGAGTGGAGCAGTACTTC	CAWSSLGVEQYF	TRBV30	TRBJ2-7	-	-
TGTGCCAGCAGCTTAATAATTTCGAGCCGGGATGAGCAGTTCTTC	CASSLIISSRDEQFF	TRBV11-2	TRBJ2-1	-	-
TGTGCCAGCAGTGAATTGGAGTTCACCGGGGAGCTGTTTTTT	CASSELEFTGELFF	TRBV2	TRBJ2-2	-	-
TGTGCCAGCAGCTTAGGGCCAGGGACAGGGACCCAGTACTTC	CASSLGPGTGTQYF	TRBV7-2	TRBJ2-5	-	TRBD1
TGCGCCAGCAGCTTGAGGACAGGGGATTCACCCCTCCACTTT	CASSLRTGDSPLHF	TRBV5-1	TRBJ1-6	-	TRBD1
TGTGCCAGCAGTGAGGCAGGGGGTGCAACTAATGAAAAACTGTTTTTT	CASSEAGGATNEKLFF	TRBV25-1	TRBJ1-4	-	TRBD1
TGTGCCAGCAGCTTCATCCCAGATCCGCAGTATTTT	CASSFIPDPQYF	TRBV7-9	TRBJ2-3	once	-